One sample yielded the 29 T cell receptor beta chains listed below, sequenced in a study of shared clonotypes between healthy human individuals. Assay: immunoSEQ multiplex PCR; the TCRdb copy retains only in-frame clones and omits some. The table records hundreds of thousands of clones, 73% of them present only once. Sequencing was performed on memory CD4+ T cells sorted from blood. Noted subset: CD45RA-negative fraction. The receptors were gathered from a man aged 30-40 years in good health.

This clone showed up just a few times. In the same sample, other DNA sequences code for this CDR3. The J gene is TRBJ1-4, the V gene TRBV19; no reliable D call. The germline CDR1 and CDR2 sequences are LNHDA and SQIVND (reference sequence). This CDR3 comprises 14 residues. V lost 3 bases to trimming and J lost 0 bases, with 5 bases between them. The CDR3 sequence: CASSITATNEKLFF. CDR3 in DNA: TGTGCCAGTAGTATTACAGCAACTAATGAAAAACTGTTTTTT.

This clone showed up just once. V and J are TRBV29-1 and TRBJ2-6, with D uncertain. V dropped 7 bases and J dropped 4 bases, with 8 bases sitting between them. There are 12 residues in the CDR3. CDR1 is SQVTM and CDR2 is ANQGSEA in the germline V gene. The chain's CDR3 is CSALSGANVLTF. CDR3 nucleotides: TGCAGCGCTTTATCCGGGGCCAACGTCCTGACTTTC. The full variable domain, with the rest looked up from reference TRBV29-1 and TRBJ2-6, is SAVISQKPSRDICQRGTSLTIQCQVDSQVTMMFWYRQQPGQSLTLIATANQGSEATYESGFVIDKFPISRPNLTFSTLTVSNMSPEDSSIYLCSALSGANVLTFGAGSRLTVL.

The chain links TRBV5-6 to TRBJ2-1; 12 bases line up with TRBD2. CDR1 SGHDT and CDR2 YYEEEE come from the germline V gene. The CDR3 has 18 amino acids. Unmatched junction bases numbered 6, after V lost 2 bases and J lost 0 bases. The CDR3 loop is CASSLQGLAGLSYNEQFF. CDR3 coding DNA: TGTGCCAGCAGCTTACAGGGACTAGCGGGCCTCTCCTACAATGAGCAGTTCTTC.

The chain links TRBV5-6 to TRBJ1-1; D not resolved. The germline gives CDR1 SGHDT, CDR2 YYEEEE. CDR3 length equals 14 residues. V lost 0 bases, J lost 1 base, and 7 bases lay in between. CDR3: CASSLVGRNTEAFF. The CDR3 coding sequence is TGTGCCAGCAGCTTGGTCGGCAGGAACACTGAAGCTTTCTTT.

The chain links TRBV6-5 to TRBJ2-1, with D uncertain. CDR1 is MNHEY, CDR2 SVGAGI, per germline. V lost 0 bases, J lost 6 bases, and 15 bases lay in between. The CDR3 is made up of 16 amino acids. The CDR3 region is CASSYSISSSGNEQFF. CDR3 bases: TGTGCCAGCAGTTACTCGATTTCATCTTCAGGCAATGAGCAGTTCTTC.

The chain recombines TRBV30 with TRBJ1-5; no clear D. Germline V gene lookup returns CDR1 GTSNPN and CDR2 SVGIG (reference sequence). The CDR3 runs 13 residues. V gave up 0 bases and J gave up 7 bases, with 10 bases separating them. The CDR3 region has the DNA TGTGCCTGGAGTGTAATGGGAGGACAGCCCCAGCATTTT. Amino acids: CAWSVMGGQPQHF. The variable domain in full, with the rest retrieved from reference TRBV30 and TRBJ1-5, is SQTIHQWPATLVQPVGSPLSLECTVEGTSNPNLYWYRQAAGRGLQLLFYSVGIGQISSEVPQNLSASRPQDRQFILSSKKLLLSDSGFYLCAWSVMGGQPQHFGDGTRLSIL.

The V call is TRBV2, the J call TRBJ2-1, with 9 bases identical to TRBD2. The CDR3 loop spans 14 amino acids. Losses at the gene ends were 3 bases for V and 10 bases for J; bases not matched to a gene: 7. Germline loops: CDR1 SNHLY, CDR2 FYNNEI. CDR3 sequence reads: CASSDWGLAEEQFF. CDR3 bases: TGTGCCAGCAGTGATTGGGGACTAGCAGAGGAGCAGTTCTTC.

The CDR3 reads CASAFSGTAPYEQYF. Written as DNA, the CDR3 is TGCGCCAGCGCCTTCTCCGGGACAGCGCCCTACGAGCAGTACTTC. This sequence joins TRBV4-1 and TRBJ2-7; 7 bases are a match to TRBD1. Germline CDR1 reads MGHRA; CDR2 reads YSYEKL. V lost 8 bases and J lost 2; bases outside the gene matches: 12. The CDR3 runs 15 residues.

The chain carries TRBV18 and TRBJ2-2, with 10 bases identical to TRBD2. J lost 4 bases, V lost 6 bases, and 11 bases had no gene match. The germline V gene has CDR1 KGHSH and CDR2 LQKENI. The CDR3 contains 17 residues. CDR3 loop: CASSASGSPAGTGELFF. The DNA for the CDR3 is TGTGCCAGCTCCGCTAGCGGGAGCCCTGCAGGCACCGGGGAGCTGTTTTTT.

V is TRBV5-4 and J is TRBJ2-5; possibly TRBD1 or TRBD2 for D (6 bases each). The CDR3 loop spans 16 amino acids. V was trimmed by 2 bases and J by 4 bases, leaving 18 bases between them. The V gene's germline CDR1 is SGHNT and CDR2 YYREEE (reference sequence). The CDR3, as DNA: TGTGCCAGCAGCTTAACCGGGGGCGGGTTAGGAGAGACCCAGTACTTC. Translation: CASSLTGGGLGETQYF.

This chain links TRBV7-2 with TRBJ2-3; 7 nucleotides match TRBD2. V lost 5 bases, J lost 0 bases, and 5 bases stayed unmatched. This CDR3 is built from 15 residues. In germline, CDR1 is SGHTA, CDR2 FQGNSA. The CDR3, as DNA: TGTGCCAGCAGCAAAAGCGGGACCAGCACAGATACGCAGTATTTT. Its translation is CASSKSGTSTDTQYF.

The V and J genes are TRBV11-2 and TRBJ2-3, with TRBD2 identical over 8 bases. The CDR3 covers 18 residues. The V gene's germline CDR1 is SGHAT and CDR2 FQNNGV. Losses at the gene ends were 4 bases for V and 3 bases for J; bases not matched to a gene: 15. Written as DNA, the CDR3 is TGTGCCAGCAGCTCACGGAGGGAGCGGGAGTTGGGGACAGATACGCAGTATTTT. As protein: CASSSRRERELGTDTQYF. The whole variable domain, remainder taken from reference TRBV11-2 and TRBJ2-3, is EAGVAQSPRYKIIEKRQSVAFWCNPISGHATLYWYQQILGQGPKLLIQFQNNGVVDDSQLPKDRFSAERLKGVDSTLKIQPAKLEDSAVYLCASSSRRERELGTDTQYFGPGTRLTVL.

The V and J genes are TRBV29-1 and TRBJ2-7, with TRBD2 matching over 8 bases. The CDR3 is made up of 13 amino acids. Per germline, CDR1 SQVTM and CDR2 ANQGSEA. Trimming removed 6 bases from V and 2 bases from J; junction bases left unmatched: 6. CDR3 in DNA: TGCAGCGTCTCCGGGACTAGTGCCTACGAGCAGTACTTC. Amino acids: CSVSGTSAYEQYF.

The J gene is TRBJ1-5, the V gene TRBV29-1, with D possibly being TRBD1 (5 bases). The CDR3 is 13 residues long. V lost 4 bases and J 7 bases, leaving 14 bases between the germline ends. Germline V gives CDR1 SQVTM, CDR2 ANQGSEA. The chain's CDR3 is CSVAEGWVQPQHF. The DNA of the CDR3 is TGCAGCGTTGCGGAGGGGTGGGTACAGCCCCAGCATTTT.

J is TRBJ1-1 and V is TRBV5-4; no firm D call. There are 12 residues in the CDR3. Germline V gene sequence: CDR1 SGHNT, CDR2 YYREEE (reference sequence). Trimming took off 1 base at V and 6 bases at J, with 7 bases between the two ends. This chain's CDR3 is CASSLNSAEAFF. The DNA of the CDR3 is TGTGCCAGCAGCTTGAATTCGGCTGAAGCTTTCTTT.

This clone is a singleton in its sample. V gene TRBV25-1 combines with J gene TRBJ1-1, with unresolved D. CDR1 is MGHDK and CDR2 is SYGVNS in the germline V gene. The germline V and J ends were trimmed by 2 bases and 3 bases, with 10 bases remaining between them. This CDR3 is 14 amino acids long. The chain's CDR3 is CASSELDQDTEAFF. CDR3 bases: TGTGCCAGCAGTGAACTGGATCAAGACACTGAAGCTTTCTTT.

The V and J genes are TRBV5-4 and TRBJ2-1, with 7 bases matching TRBD2. The germline V gene encodes CDR1 SGHNT and CDR2 YYREEE (reference sequence). Trimming took 1 base from V and 5 from J; bases not matched to a gene: 3. This CDR3 comprises 14 residues. The CDR3: CASSLTGTNNEQFF. DNA of the CDR3: TGTGCCAGCAGCTTGACCGGGACTAACAATGAGCAGTTCTTC.

The J gene is TRBJ2-7, the V gene TRBV5-1; D is possibly TRBD1 or TRBD2 (5 bases each). The CDR3 loop spans 12 amino acids. Germline values: CDR1 SGHRS, CDR2 YFSETQ. The ends were cut back, 4 bases at V and 3 bases at J, with 8 bases in the middle. CDR3 sequence reads: CASSGTVYEQYF. CDR3 DNA sequence: TGCGCCAGCAGCGGGACGGTCTACGAGCAGTACTTC. The variable domain in full, completed from reference TRBV5-1 and TRBJ2-7, reads KAGVTQTPRYLIKTRGQQVTLSCSPISGHRSVSWYQQTPGQGLQFLFEYFSETQRNKGNFPGRFSGRQFSNSRSEMNVSTLELGDSALYLCASSGTVYEQYFGPGTRLTVT.

V usage is TRBV28 and J usage is TRBJ2-7; TRBD2 agrees at 7 bases. This CDR3 is 13 amino acids long. Trimming cost V 4 bases and J 6 bases; bases outside gene matches: 6. Germline CDR1 MDHEN, CDR2 SYDVKM. CDR3 DNA sequence: TGTGCCAGCAGTTGGGAGGGAGTCGGCGAGCAGTACTTC. It yields the protein CASSWEGVGEQYF.

V usage is TRBV28 and J usage is TRBJ1-1, with a tentative D call TRBD1 (5 bases). With 10 bases removed from V and 5 bases from J, the gap between germline ends came to 14 bases. CDR1 is MDHEN, CDR2 SYDVKM, per germline. This CDR3 spans 12 amino acids. CDR3 amino acids: CATQLGETEAFF. CDR3 DNA: TGTGCCACCCAATTGGGGGAAACTGAAGCTTTCTTT. The complete variable domain, with remaining parts taken from reference TRBV28 and TRBJ1-1, reads DVKVTQSSRYLVKRTGEKVFLECVQDMDHENMFWYRQDPGLGLRLIYFSYDVKMKEKGDIPEGYSVSREKKERFSLILESASTNQTSMYLCATQLGETEAFFGQGTRLTVV.

The chain joins TRBV5-1 to TRBJ2-7; the match to TRBD1 covers 7 bases. Trimming at V came to 1 base and at J to 5 bases, leaving 3 bases not matched to a gene. This CDR3 comprises 13 residues. CDR1 is SGHRS and CDR2 is YFSETQ in the germline V gene. The CDR3 DNA follows: TGCGCCAGCAGCTTGAGACAGGGCCACGAGCAGTACTTC. This codes for CASSLRQGHEQYF.

V and J are TRBV2 and TRBJ2-5; 9 bases agree with TRBD1. The V and J ends lost 5 bases and 4 bases, in that order; junction bases with no gene match: 5. The germline V gene encodes CDR1 SNHLY and CDR2 FYNNEI. This CDR3 spans 14 amino acids. CDR3 nucleotides: TGTGCCAGCAGTATACAGGGGGCCGGAGAGACCCAGTACTTC. Residues: CASSIQGAGETQYF.

The chain uses TRBV10-2 and TRBJ1-5, with D unresolved. V was trimmed by 2 bases and J by 4 bases, leaving 6 bases between them. Germline V CDR1 and CDR2: WSHSY, SAAADI. CDR3 length equals 13 residues. Here the CDR3 reads CASSERVNQPQHF. DNA for the CDR3: TGCGCCAGCAGTGAGAGGGTTAATCAGCCCCAGCATTTT.

The sample holds many counts of this clone. The chain employs TRBV7-8 and TRBJ2-2; D gene unclear. Germline V CDR1 and CDR2: SGHVS, FQNEAQ. Deletions cut 1 base from V and 3 bases from J, with 6 bases between. This CDR3 has 14 amino acids. The CDR3 region is CASSLGRHTGELFF. The DNA for the CDR3 is TGTGCCAGCAGCTTAGGCAGGCACACCGGGGAGCTGTTTTTT.

The rearrangement joins TRBV5-1 to TRBJ2-6, with 7 bases lining up with TRBD1. The V gene end was trimmed by 4 bases and the J gene end by 0 bases; junction bases not matched to a gene: 16. CDR3 size: 20 residues. Germline values: CDR1 SGHRS, CDR2 YFSETQ. The CDR3 DNA reads TGCGCCAGCAGCCAGACAGGGTACTTCAGGAAAAACTCTGGGGCCAACGTCCTGACTTTC. Protein product: CASSQTGYFRKNSGANVLTF.

This clone came up a few times. CDR3 loop: CASSFTGDPYEQYF. The DNA for the CDR3 is TGCGCCAGCAGCTTTACGGGAGACCCCTACGAGCAGTACTTC. The V call is TRBV5-1, the J call TRBJ2-7; D may be TRBD2 (6 bases). The germline CDR1 and CDR2 sequences are SGHRS and YFSETQ. The CDR3 has 14 amino acids. Trimming left V 2 bases short and J 2 bases short, with 11 bases between.

This chain uses TRBV5-4 with TRBJ2-2; 10 positions match TRBD1. The CDR3 has 17 residues. J gave up 6 bases and V 9 bases, and 17 bases lay outside the gene matches. The V gene's germline CDR1 is SGHNT and CDR2 YYREEE (reference sequence). The CDR3 DNA sequence: TGTGCCACCCGCCGTCAGGGACAGGGGAGTCTGTCCGGGGAGCTGTTTTTT. Protein: CATRRQGQGSLSGELFF.

This clone came up once. J is TRBJ2-3 and V is TRBV18, with 9 nucleotides matching TRBD1. Germline CDR1 reads KGHSH; CDR2 reads LQKENI. The CDR3 is made up of 15 amino acids. Trimming cost V 6 bases and J 5 bases; bases outside gene matches: 9. CDR3 in amino acids: CASSLTGGSGDTQYF. As DNA, the CDR3 is TGTGCCAGCTCGCTCACAGGGGGCTCAGGAGATACGCAGTATTTT. The variable domain in full, with the rest retrieved from reference TRBV18 and TRBJ2-3, is NAGVMQNPRHLVRRRGQEARLRCSPMKGHSHVYWYRQLPEEGLKFMVYLQKENIIDESGMPKERFSAEFPKEGPSILRIQQVVRGDSAAYFCASSLTGGSGDTQYFGPGTRLTVL.

The CDR3 here is CASSYSIPSLPGELFF. DNA of the CDR3: TGTGCCAGCAGTTACTCTATCCCTTCTCTCCCCGGGGAGCTGTTTTTT. V is TRBV6-6 and J is TRBJ2-2; D uncertain. V lost 0 bases, J lost 6 bases, and 14 bases lay in between. Germline CDR1 MNHNY, CDR2 SVGAGI (reference sequence). The CDR3 is 16 amino acids.